A single sample is the source of the 27 T cell receptor beta chains below, sequenced in a study of monozygotic twins with inflammatory bowel disease. TCRdb reworked the 5' RACE reads into one entry per CDR3 protein, no DNA. The repertoire table contains some 200,000 distinct CDR3 sequences. The specimen was blood. These TCRs come from a human donor with ulcerative colitis or Crohn's disease, or a healthy co-twin of an affected twin (not recorded which).

The rearrangement uses TRBV3-1 and TRBJ2-7. Germline values: CDR1 LGHDT, CDR2 YNNKEL (reference sequence). This CDR3 spans 11 amino acids. CDR3 loop: CASSQATEQYF.

V gene TRBV7-8 combines with J gene TRBJ2-7. Germline CDR1 SGHVS, CDR2 FQNEAQ. CDR3 length: 15 amino acids. The CDR3 here is CASSSADRRLYEQYF.

V usage is TRBV25-1 and J usage is TRBJ1-2; with no DNA, the TCRdb D assignment of TRBD1 cannot be verified. Germline V gives CDR1 MGHDK, CDR2 SYGVNS. The CDR3 spans 12 residues. CDR3: CASSSPGHGYTF.

V usage is TRBV20-1 and J usage is TRBJ1-5. CDR3 length: 14 residues. Germline loops: CDR1 DFQATT, CDR2 SNEGSKA (reference sequence). The CDR3 protein is CSARDSRELGPQHF.

The chain combines TRBV12-3 or TRBV12-4 with TRBJ2-5; there is no DNA to check the TCRdb D call of TRBD1. The CDR3 has 15 amino acids. The CDR3 here is CASRLGTVSQETQYF.

The chain joins TRBV5-1 to TRBJ1-5; there is no DNA to check the TCRdb D call of TRBD1. Germline V CDR1 and CDR2: SGHRS, YFSETQ. The CDR3 sequence is 17 residues long. The chain's CDR3 is CASSLGGTANSNQPQHF.

This chain connects TRBV7-2 to TRBJ2-3; TCRdb's D gene call, TRBD1, goes unchecked for lack of DNA. CDR1 is SGHTA and CDR2 is FQGNSA in the germline V gene. The CDR3 spans 13 residues. CDR3 sequence: CASSSRGEDTQYF.

The chain carries TRBV3-1 and TRBJ1-4; TCRdb lists TRBD1, though no DNA is available to test this call. This CDR3 comprises 12 residues. CDR1 is LGHDT, CDR2 YNNKEL, per germline (reference sequence). This chain's CDR3 is CASSEGGTRQNF.

V gene TRBV6-1 combines with J gene TRBJ2-1; TCRdb lists TRBD1, though no DNA is available to test this call. This CDR3 contains 16 residues. Looked up from germline, CDR1 is MNHNS and CDR2 is SASEGT. The CDR3 sequence: CASTPHASSAYNEQFF.

The chain is built from TRBV7-8 and TRBJ1-2; TCRdb designates TRBD1, a call that cannot be tested without DNA. The V gene's germline CDR1 is SGHVS and CDR2 FQNEAQ. The CDR3 loop spans 17 amino acids. CDR3 amino acids: CASSLEVLFRGNYGYTF. Full variable domain (remainder filled in from reference TRBV7-8 and TRBJ1-2): GAGVSQSPRYKVAKRGQDVALRCDPISGHVSLFWYQQALGQGPEFLTYFQNEAQLDKSGLPSDRFFAERPEGSVSTLKIQRTQQEDSAVYLCASSLEVLFRGNYGYTFGSGTRLTVV.

The V and J genes are TRBV7-2 and TRBJ2-7. Germline-derived CDR1 and CDR2 are SGHTA and FQGNSA. The length of the CDR3 is 11 residues. CDR3 protein: CASSQLTEQYF.

The rearrangement links TRBV6-5 to TRBJ2-1; TCRdb's D call of TRBD2 is untestable without DNA. The CDR3 sequence is 13 residues long. Germline CDR1 is MNHEY and CDR2 is SVGAGI. This chain's CDR3 is CASSSSGTSNGFF.

The chain employs TRBV12-3 or TRBV12-4 and TRBJ2-1; the TRBD2 assignment by TCRdb is unverifiable without DNA. The length of the CDR3 is 15 residues. CDR3 residues: CASSLRPSSGNEQFF.

V gene TRBV10-2 combines with J gene TRBJ2-7; TCRdb lists TRBD1, though no DNA is available to test this call. CDR3 length equals 14 residues. Germline values: CDR1 WSHSY, CDR2 SAAADI. The CDR3 protein is CASRGDRDKLRQYF.

The gene calls are TRBV12-3 or TRBV12-4 and TRBJ1-4. The CDR3 length is 16 residues. CDR3 loop: CASSFSQTPGGEKLFF.

V usage is TRBV20-1 and J usage is TRBJ1-6; absent DNA, TCRdb's TRBD1 call cannot be checked. Germline CDR1 is DFQATT and CDR2 is SNEGSKA (reference sequence). The CDR3 totals 17 residues. This chain's CDR3 is CSARDLGLGGDFSPLHF.

This sequence joins TRBV5-5 and TRBJ2-3; the D call of TRBD2 rests on TCRdb alone, since no DNA is present to check it. Germline V lookup: CDR1 SGHKS, CDR2 YYEKEE (reference sequence). CDR3 length equals 18 residues. This CDR3 is CASSPHGKAGGTTDTQYF.

The chain couples TRBV7-6 to TRBJ2-1; the D gene TCRdb calls, TRBD1, cannot be checked with no DNA. The CDR3 loop spans 15 amino acids. In germline, CDR1 is SGHVS, CDR2 FNYEAQ. CDR3 in amino acids: CASSLGGGFYNEQFF.

The chain joins TRBV20-1 to TRBJ1-3. From germline, CDR1 is DFQATT and CDR2 SNEGSKA (reference sequence). The CDR3 has 13 amino acids. The CDR3 region is CSARVNAGNTIYF.

The rearrangement uses TRBV29-1 and TRBJ2-1; with no DNA, the TCRdb D assignment of TRBD1 cannot be verified. This CDR3 contains 13 residues. Germline V gene lookup returns CDR1 SQVTM and CDR2 ANQGSEA. Here the CDR3 reads CSTHRGLGNEQFF.

The J gene is TRBJ1-5, the V gene TRBV20-1. This CDR3 contains 14 residues. The germline gives CDR1 DFQATT, CDR2 SNEGSKA (reference sequence). CDR3 region: CSASDRYSNQPQHF.

This rearrangement joins TRBV3-1 to TRBJ2-1. The length of the CDR3 is 11 residues. Germline CDR1 LGHDT, CDR2 YNNKEL (reference sequence). The CDR3 sequence is CASSHRYEQFF.

The chain's CDR3 is CAATPVAGGLETQYF. J is TRBJ2-5 and V is TRBV2; TCRdb designates TRBD2, a call that cannot be tested without DNA. The CDR3 is 15 residues long. Germline V gene data show CDR1 as SNHLY and CDR2 as FYNNEI.

This chain links TRBV12-3 or TRBV12-4 with TRBJ1-5; the D call of TRBD1 rests on TCRdb alone, since no DNA is present to check it. The CDR3 is 14 amino acids. Here the CDR3 reads CASSMDSFNQPEHF.

The genes are TRBV27 and TRBJ2-7; TCRdb outputs TRBD2, but without DNA this stays unchecked. CDR1 is MNHEY, CDR2 SMNVEV, per germline (reference sequence). The CDR3 runs to 14 residues. CDR3 amino acids: CASSLSRGQWEQYF.

This chain uses TRBV5-1 with TRBJ1-1; with no DNA, the TCRdb D assignment of TRBD1 cannot be verified. The CDR3 contains 16 residues. CDR1 is SGHRS and CDR2 is YFSETQ in the germline V gene. The CDR3 spells CASSSGQGALSTEAFF.

The chain has TRBV5-4 and TRBJ2-5; TCRdb gives TRBD2 as the D gene, but with no DNA this cannot be confirmed. The length of the CDR3 is 16 residues. Looked up from germline, CDR1 is SGHNT and CDR2 is YYREEE (reference sequence). The chain's CDR3 is CASSPIRGSGEETQYF.